This TCR beta chain emerged from a study of spatial heterogeneity in lung cancer. General study findings and limits: The study found ubiquitous expanded tumor TCRs in blood more at resection than follow-up.

Each TCR cDNA molecule bore a unique molecular identifier. TCRdb reprocessed the 5' RACE reads via MiXCR and lists one record per CDR3 protein. The profile shows some 100,000 distinct CDR3 sequences, more than 10% of them singletons. As for time point: sample taken at primary tumor resection. Unsorted samples of tumor, nontumor lung or frozen PBMC had their whole RNA sequenced. The donors were some 70 patients with non-small cell lung cancer that was early-stage and untreated. Germline CDR1 and CDR2: SGHTA and FQGNSA. The CDR3 has 16 amino acids. V lost 5 bases and J 2 bases, leaving 18 bases between the germline ends. In regard to this clonotype: The antigen is undetermined.

This TCR was sampled from a male donor with early-stage non-small cell lung cancer. This specimen was PBMCs, taken at surgery. The J gene is TRBJ2-5, the V gene TRBV7-2, with D perhaps TRBD2 (6 bases). The chain's CDR3 is CASSRGTGVQQETQYF. The CDR3 DNA sequence: TGTGCCAGCAGCCGAGGAACGGGAGTTCAGCAAGAGACCCAGTACTTC.